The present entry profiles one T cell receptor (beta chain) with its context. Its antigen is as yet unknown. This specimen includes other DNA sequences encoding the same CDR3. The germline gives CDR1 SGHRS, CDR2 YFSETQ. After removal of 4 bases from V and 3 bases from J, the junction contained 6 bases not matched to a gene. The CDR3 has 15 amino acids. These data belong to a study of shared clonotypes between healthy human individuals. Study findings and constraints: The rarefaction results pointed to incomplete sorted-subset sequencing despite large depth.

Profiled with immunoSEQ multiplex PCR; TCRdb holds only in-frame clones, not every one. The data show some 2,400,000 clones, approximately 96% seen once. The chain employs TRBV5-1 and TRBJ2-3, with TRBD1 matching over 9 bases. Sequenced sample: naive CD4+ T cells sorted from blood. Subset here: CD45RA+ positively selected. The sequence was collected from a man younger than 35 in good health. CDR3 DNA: TGCGCCAGCAGCCTACAGGGGGCTAGGACAGATACGCAGTATTTT. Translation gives CASSLQGARTDTQYF.